The 29 T cell receptor beta chains given below trace back to one sample, sequenced in a study of T cells in Graves' hyperthyroidism and ophthalmopathy. The CDR3 regions of TCR beta were amplified from RNA transcripts. An initial round of RT-PCR targeting the TCR CDR3 relied on the HTBI primer set. TCRdb used MiXCR to reprocess the multiplex PCR reads, holding one entry per CDR3 protein. The sample shows under 130,000 distinct CDR3 sequences, over 45% of them seen only once. Sequenced input: blood. These receptors were obtained from a man aged 40-55 years with Graves' hyperthyroidism.

This clonotype was observed many times. The chain couples TRBV12-3 or TRBV12-4 to TRBJ2-7, with TRBD1 as a possible D gene (6 bases). The CDR3 runs to 13 residues. Trimming took off 6 bases at V and 3 bases at J, with 12 bases between the two ends. In nucleotides, the CDR3 is TGTGCCAGCAGCCCCGACAGGTACTACGAGCAGTACTTC. Protein product: CASSPDRYYEQYF.

Turning to this clonotype: The junction and the germline gene differ at one end; a read error may be behind it. The rearrangement uses TRBV5-4 and TRBJ2-3; tentatively, D is TRBD1 (5 bases). CDR3 length: 17 residues. Germline loops: CDR1 SGHNT, CDR2 YYREEE (reference sequence). In DNA, the CDR3 is TGCGCCACCAGCCAAGCAGCTGGTCAGGGCCCCGGAAATACGCAGTATTTT. Protein: CATSQAAGQGPGNTQYF.

A word on this clonotype: Mismatch with germline at one junction end may stem from a read error. J is TRBJ1-2 and V is TRBV6-5; D gene ambiguous. The CDR3 sequence is 12 residues long. The germline V gene encodes CDR1 MNHEY and CDR2 SVGAGI. The CDR3 DNA reads as TGTGCCAGCGGGAGGGCTAACCATGGCTACACCTTC. It translates to CASGRANHGYTF.

Remarks on this clonotype: One end of the junction fails to match germline, which may point to a read error. The CDR3 coding sequence is TGTGCCAGGAGTCGCTACGGGAGTTTATTCCCCCTCCACTTT. It translates to CARSRYGSLFPLHF. The chain combines TRBV30 with TRBJ1-6, with D hard to call. Germline V gives CDR1 GTSNPN, CDR2 SVGIG (reference sequence). The CDR3 covers 14 residues.

This clonotype was picked up many times. The rearrangement links TRBV9 to TRBJ2-1, with TRBD2 matching 13 bases. In germline, CDR1 is SGDLS, CDR2 YYNGEE. Trimming at V came to 4 bases and at J to 4 bases, leaving 5 bases not matched to a gene. This CDR3 comprises 16 residues. This chain's CDR3 is CASSFGLAGEYNEQFF. The CDR3 nucleotides are TGTGCCAGCAGCTTCGGACTAGCGGGAGAATACAATGAGCAGTTCTTC.

This chain links TRBV29-1 with TRBJ2-1; 11 positions match TRBD2. The CDR3 has 15 residues. The J segment lost 2 bases and the V segment lost 6 bases, leaving 6 bases of the junction unmatched. From germline, CDR1 is SQVTM and CDR2 ANQGSEA. The CDR3 coding sequence is TGCAGCGTCCAACTTAGCGGGAGGGCCTACAATGAGCAGTTCTTC. Its translation: CSVQLSGRAYNEQFF.

The table lists this clonotype with a few counts. The V gene is TRBV30, the J gene TRBJ1-1; no firm D call. The CDR3 consists of 12 residues. Germline CDR1 GTSNPN, CDR2 SVGIG (reference sequence). Trimming pared 2 bases from V and 3 bases from J, leaving 7 bases between. CDR3 sequence reads: CAWSREDTEAFF. CDR3 coding DNA: TGTGCCTGGAGTCGGGAAGACACTGAAGCTTTCTTT. Drawing the rest from reference TRBV30 and TRBJ1-1, the complete variable domain is SQTIHQWPATLVQPVGSPLSLECTVEGTSNPNLYWYRQAAGRGLQLLFYSVGIGQISSEVPQNLSASRPQDRQFILSSKKLLLSDSGFYLCAWSREDTEAFFGQGTRLTVV.

The J gene is TRBJ2-2, the V gene TRBV29-1; TRBD1 matches 7 bases. Germline V CDR1 and CDR2: SQVTM, ANQGSEA. The CDR3 sequence is 14 residues long. V was clipped by 8 bases and J by 0 bases; unmatched bases: 6. CDR3 sequence (DNA): TGCAGCTTTGGGACAGCCGCGAACACCGGGGAGCTGTTTTTT. It is translated as CSFGTAANTGELFF.

Many counts were recorded for this clonotype. The chain uses TRBV7-2 and TRBJ2-5, with 15 bases fitting TRBD2. This CDR3 is 18 amino acids long. V lost 5 bases to trimming and J lost 7 bases; unmatched junction nucleotides: 14. Germline-derived CDR1 and CDR2 are SGHTA and FQGNSA. CDR3 region: CASSAGTSGGSSGWTQYF. As DNA, the CDR3 is TGTGCCAGCAGCGCCGGGACTAGCGGGGGGTCGTCGGGATGGACCCAGTACTTC.

This clonotype has a count of ten or more. The CDR3 loop is CSADGLFVQETQYF. In DNA, the CDR3 is TGCAGTGCCGACGGACTCTTTGTACAAGAGACCCAGTACTTC. The rearrangement uses TRBV20-1 and TRBJ2-5, with a tentative D call TRBD2 (5 bases). This CDR3 is 14 amino acids long. Trimming cost V 6 bases and J 2 bases, with 16 bases left between them. Germline CDR1 and CDR2: DFQATT and SNEGSKA (reference sequence).

The chain is built from TRBV7-2 and TRBJ2-7; 10 nucleotides match TRBD1. The CDR3 is made up of 12 amino acids. From germline, CDR1 is SGHTA and CDR2 FQGNSA. V shed 9 bases, J shed 5 bases, and the junction held 4 bases outside the gene matches. The CDR3 spells CARDRGVHEQYF. The CDR3 coding sequence is TGTGCCAGGGACAGGGGGGTCCACGAGCAGTACTTC.

This clonotype has a handful of counts. The chain uses TRBV6-2 or TRBV6-3 and TRBJ2-7; 8 bases align to TRBD2. The junction had 10 bases not matched to a gene; V was cut back by 4 bases and J by 2 bases. The CDR3 covers 16 residues. Looked up from germline, CDR1 is MNHEY and CDR2 is SVGEGT. This CDR3 reads CASSSHKAGVAYEQYF. As DNA, the CDR3 is TGTGCCAGCAGTTCTCATAAAGCGGGAGTCGCCTACGAGCAGTACTTC.

Ten or more counts support this clonotype. V usage is TRBV19 and J usage is TRBJ2-1, with TRBD2 identical over 8 bases. V shed 5 bases and J 8 bases; nucleotides not matched to a gene: 11. CDR3 size: 15 residues. Per germline, CDR1 LNHDA and CDR2 SQIVND (reference sequence). The CDR3 sequence is CASSDPGLGRDEQFF. CDR3 sequence (DNA): TGTGCCAGTAGTGATCCGGGACTAGGGAGGGATGAGCAGTTCTTC. Supplemented by reference TRBV19 and TRBJ2-1, the full variable domain reads DGGITQSPKYLFRKEGQNVTLSCEQNLNHDAMYWYRQDPGQGLRLIYYSQIVNDFQKGDIAEGYSVSREKKESFPLTVTSAQKNPTAFYLCASSDPGLGRDEQFFGPGTRLTVL.

This clonotype was picked up many times. This chain uses TRBV7-2 with TRBJ2-3; possibly TRBD2 for D (6 bases). CDR3 length: 14 amino acids. V was shortened by 1 base and J by 11 bases, with 16 bases between the two germline ends. In germline, CDR1 is SGHTA, CDR2 FQGNSA. The CDR3 region has the DNA TGTGCCAGCAGCTTAGGGGCAGCGGGTAGGAAGCAGTATTTT. Its protein product is CASSLGAAGRKQYF.

This clonotype has only a few counts. V usage is TRBV18 and J usage is TRBJ2-1, with 12 bases matching TRBD2. CDR1 is KGHSH, CDR2 LQKENI, per germline. This CDR3 spans 16 amino acids. Trimming cost V 1 base and J 7 bases; bases outside gene matches: 5. The CDR3 is CASSPQRLAGENEQFF. Written as DNA, the CDR3 is TGTGCCAGCTCACCACAAAGACTAGCGGGAGAAAATGAGCAGTTCTTC. Looking up the rest from reference TRBV18 and TRBJ2-1 gives the full variable domain: NAGVMQNPRHLVRRRGQEARLRCSPMKGHSHVYWYRQLPEEGLKFMVYLQKENIIDESGMPKERFSAEFPKEGPSILRIQQVVRGDSAAYFCASSPQRLAGENEQFFGPGTRLTVL.

The chain recombines TRBV20-1 with TRBJ2-5, with 11 bases aligning to TRBD2. The CDR3 is 16 amino acids. The trim removed 0 bases at V and 3 bases at J, leaving 6 bases unmatched. Germline V CDR1 and CDR2: DFQATT, SNEGSKA (reference sequence). In DNA form, the CDR3 reads TGCAGTGCTAGAGATCCTAGCGGGGGGTTAGAAGAGACCCAGTACTTC. It codes for CSARDPSGGLEETQYF.

The V call is TRBV19, the J call TRBJ1-3; no clear D. Germline CDR1 and CDR2: LNHDA and SQIVND (reference sequence). The CDR3 sequence is 10 residues long. The germline V and J ends were trimmed by 7 bases and 16 bases, with 14 bases remaining between them. CDR3 nucleotides: TGTGCCAGTACCAACGTAGGTAGGTATTTT. Its translation is CASTNVGRYF.

This rearrangement joins TRBV4-1 to TRBJ2-3; maybe TRBD2 (7 bases). CDR1 and CDR2 (germline): MGHRA, YSYEKL. The V and J ends lost 3 bases and 1 base respectively, with 14 bases between them. The CDR3 contains 16 residues. CDR3 sequence: CASSHPGGAGTDTQYF. CDR3 in DNA: TGCGCCAGCAGCCATCCGGGGGGCGCTGGCACAGATACGCAGTATTTT.

The V call is TRBV11-2, the J call TRBJ1-1; the D is unclear. The length of the CDR3 is 16 residues. Trimming left V 0 bases short and J 8 bases short, with 19 bases between. Germline V gene sequence: CDR1 SGHAT, CDR2 FQNNGV. CDR3 coding DNA: TGTGCCAGCAGCTTAGATTTGGGGAGGGTCTACTTGGAAGCTTTCTTT. This encodes CASSLDLGRVYLEAFF.

This clonotype occurred many times. The genes are TRBV5-1 and TRBJ2-6; weak D call: TRBD1 (6 bases). Germline CDR1 is SGHRS and CDR2 is YFSETQ. The CDR3 totals 15 residues. V was cut by 2 bases and J by 4 bases, with 10 bases left in between. The CDR3 is CASSLQGSGANVLTF. The CDR3 DNA reads TGCGCCAGCAGCTTACAGGGTTCCGGGGCCAACGTCCTGACTTTC.

The chain couples TRBV9 to TRBJ1-2; D not resolved. The V and J ends lost 2 bases and 6 bases respectively, with 11 bases between them. This CDR3 is built from 13 residues. Germline CDR1 is SGDLS and CDR2 is YYNGEE. The CDR3, as DNA: TGTGCCAGCAGCGTTGAAGGTGGGGATGGCTACACCTTC. Protein: CASSVEGGDGYTF.

The chain joins TRBV28 to TRBJ1-1; D gene uncertain. The V gene's germline CDR1 is MDHEN and CDR2 SYDVKM. The CDR3 contains 12 residues. Trimming shortened V by 4 bases and J by 6 bases, and 9 bases separated the two germline ends. CDR3 DNA: TGTGCCAGCAGTTGGATAGAAGCTGAAGCTTTCTTT. Its protein is CASSWIEAEAFF. Looking up the rest from reference TRBV28 and TRBJ1-1 gives the full variable domain: DVKVTQSSRYLVKRTGEKVFLECVQDMDHENMFWYRQDPGLGLRLIYFSYDVKMKEKGDIPEGYSVSREKKERFSLILESASTNQTSMYLCASSWIEAEAFFGQGTRLTVV.

This clonotype has ten or more counts. This chain connects TRBV7-6 to TRBJ2-3; the D is unclear. This CDR3 has 15 amino acids. Deletions cut 3 bases from V and 0 bases from J, with 10 bases between. Germline CDR1 SGHVS, CDR2 FNYEAQ. CDR3 nucleotides: TGTGCCAGCAGCTTCTTAGCTGCTAGCACAGATACGCAGTATTTT. Translation gives CASSFLAASTDTQYF.

A word on this clonotype: Compared with germline, one end of the junction differs, possibly owing to a read error. V and J are TRBV7-9 and TRBJ2-5, with TRBD2 identical over 10 bases. The CDR3 length is 14 residues. Germline V gene sequence: CDR1 SEHNR, CDR2 FQNEAQ (reference sequence). In DNA, the CDR3 is TGTGCCAGCAGTTCTAGCGGGAGAGGAGAGACCCGGTACTTC. It yields the protein CASSSSGRGETRYF.

The CDR3: CRGHYEQYF. In DNA, the CDR3 is TGCAGGGGGCATTACGAGCAGTACTTC. J is TRBJ2-7 and V is TRBV29-1; maybe TRBD1 (5 bases). CDR3 size: 9 residues. Germline CDR1 is SQVTM and CDR2 is ANQGSEA.

The rearrangement joins TRBV20-1 to TRBJ1-1, with 11 bases aligning to TRBD1. Looked up from germline, CDR1 is DFQATT and CDR2 is SNEGSKA (reference sequence). After removal of 7 bases from V and 5 bases from J, the junction contained 9 bases not matched to a gene. The CDR3 extends over 14 amino acids. DNA for the CDR3: TGCAGTGTCCCGGACAGGGGGCGAGGGACTGAAGCTTTCTTT. Translation: CSVPDRGRGTEAFF.

This clonotype has a count of ten or more. The V and J genes are TRBV2 and TRBJ1-1; the D gene is possibly TRBD1 (6 bases). The CDR3 extends over 14 amino acids. V lost 5 bases and J lost 4, with 14 bases in between. CDR1 and CDR2 from the germline V gene are SNHLY and FYNNEI. Here the CDR3 DNA reads TGTGCCAGCAGTTACAGGGATCTGGGCACTGAAGCTTTCTTT. It specifies CASSYRDLGTEAFF. Combining the CDR3 with reference TRBV2 and TRBJ1-1 gives the whole variable domain EPEVTQTPSHQVTQMGQEVILRCVPISNHLYFYWYRQILGQKVEFLVSFYNNEISEKSEIFDDQFSVERPDGSNFTLKIRSTKLEDSAMYFCASSYRDLGTEAFFGQGTRLTVV.

This clonotype was recorded many times. This chain connects TRBV6-5 to TRBJ1-2; 7 bases are shared with TRBD1. Looked up from germline, CDR1 is MNHEY and CDR2 is SVGAGI. This CDR3 contains 13 residues. V shed 0 bases and J 8 bases; nucleotides not matched to a gene: 3. The CDR3 loop is CASSYSRGGGYTF. In DNA form, the CDR3 reads TGTGCCAGCAGTTACTCGAGAGGGGGCGGCTACACCTTC.

This clonotype occurred many times. The J gene is TRBJ1-3, the V gene TRBV19; no clear D. CDR1 LNHDA and CDR2 SQIVND come from the germline V gene (reference sequence). This CDR3 spans 11 amino acids. Trimming took 7 bases from V and 0 from J, leaving 1 base between them. CDR3 bases: TGTGCCAGTATCTCTGGAAACACCATATATTTT. Residues: CASISGNTIYF.